A single sample is the source of the 30 T cell receptor beta chains below, sequenced in a study of T cell responses to AZD1222 COVID-19 vaccine. Produced via immunoSEQ multiplex PCR; TCRdb's table is partial and in-frame only. The sample holds about 180,000 clones; 90% to 95% are singletons and the top ten take about 1%. The specimen was peripheral blood, collected 28 days after the second dose of the MenACWY control vaccine. These receptors came from an adult who received the MenACWY meningococcal vaccine as a control.

The chain joins TRBV19 to TRBJ1-1, with 9 bases fitting TRBD1. Germline V gene data show CDR1 as LNHDA and CDR2 as SQIVND (reference sequence). The CDR3 totals 16 residues. V gave up 4 bases and J gave up 3 bases; unmatched junction bases: 9. CDR3: CASSTLTGGVHTEAFF. The CDR3 DNA reads TGTGCCAGTAGTACGTTGACAGGGGGAGTACACACTGAAGCTTTCTTT. The variable domain in full, with the rest retrieved from reference TRBV19 and TRBJ1-1, is DGGITQSPKYLFRKEGQNVTLSCEQNLNHDAMYWYRQDPGQGLRLIYYSQIVNDFQKGDIAEGYSVSREKKESFPLTVTSAQKNPTAFYLCASSTLTGGVHTEAFFGQGTRLTVV.

The chain links TRBV11-2 to TRBJ1-6; 9 bases are a match to TRBD1. Germline CDR1 is SGHAT and CDR2 is FQNNGV. V shed 6 bases and J 8 bases; nucleotides not matched to a gene: 5. The CDR3 runs to 14 residues. In nucleotides, the CDR3 is TGTGCCAGCAGTCGACAGGGGGTTGATTCACCCCTCCACTTT. Its protein is CASSRQGVDSPLHF.

The rearrangement joins TRBV19 to TRBJ1-5; TRBD1 is a possible D gene (5 bases). Germline V gene lookup returns CDR1 LNHDA and CDR2 SQIVND (reference sequence). The CDR3 loop spans 14 amino acids. Deletions cut 3 bases from V and 6 bases from J, with 12 bases between. The CDR3 spells CASSIPGGVQPQHF. CDR3 DNA: TGTGCCAGTAGTATCCCGGGAGGGGTTCAGCCCCAGCATTTT. The whole variable domain, filled in from reference TRBV19 and TRBJ1-5, reads DGGITQSPKYLFRKEGQNVTLSCEQNLNHDAMYWYRQDPGQGLRLIYYSQIVNDFQKGDIAEGYSVSREKKESFPLTVTSAQKNPTAFYLCASSIPGGVQPQHFGDGTRLSIL.

This clone showed up just once. V usage is TRBV11-3 and J usage is TRBJ1-1; no firm D call. The CDR3 runs 23 residues. Trimming removed 0 bases at V and 1 base at J, with 33 bases between. CDR1 SGHNT and CDR2 YENEEA come from the germline V gene. The CDR3 DNA follows: TGTGCCAGCAGCTTAGAGCTTGAAATTTCTCCCGACAAACATTGGTGGGGGAACACTGAAGCTTTCTTT. It is translated as CASSLELEISPDKHWWGNTEAFF.

CDR3 amino acids: CAWSLSHGQPQHF. The DNA for the CDR3 is TGTGCCTGGAGTCTCTCCCATGGTCAGCCCCAGCATTTT. The V call is TRBV30, the J call TRBJ1-5; no clear D gene. The length of the CDR3 is 13 residues. CDR1 is GTSNPN and CDR2 is SVGIG in the germline V gene (reference sequence). The V and J ends lost 2 bases and 6 bases respectively, with 11 bases between them.

V is TRBV11-2 and J is TRBJ1-2; D is perhaps TRBD1 (5 bases). Per the germline V gene, CDR1 is SGHAT and CDR2 is FQNNGV. V was shortened by 5 bases and J by 8 bases, with 18 bases between the two germline ends. This CDR3 is 14 amino acids long. CDR3 region: CASSPTLGGAGYTF. CDR3 coding DNA: TGTGCCAGCAGCCCAACCCTGGGGGGAGCGGGCTACACCTTC. Using reference TRBV11-2 and TRBJ1-2 for the parts outside the CDR3, the full variable domain is EAGVAQSPRYKIIEKRQSVAFWCNPISGHATLYWYQQILGQGPKLLIQFQNNGVVDDSQLPKDRFSAERLKGVDSTLKIQPAKLEDSAVYLCASSPTLGGAGYTFGSGTRLTVV.

Details on this clone: Other DNA sequences in this specimen translate into the identical CDR3. The rearrangement uses TRBV5-1 and TRBJ2-1; D unresolved. This CDR3 contains 14 residues. Germline V gene sequence: CDR1 SGHRS, CDR2 YFSETQ. Trimming took 0 bases from V and 2 from J, leaving 6 bases between them. The CDR3 protein is CASSLGSPYNEQFF. The DNA for the CDR3 is TGCGCCAGCAGCTTGGGTAGCCCCTACAATGAGCAGTTCTTC. Full variable domain (missing parts from reference TRBV5-1 and TRBJ2-1): KAGVTQTPRYLIKTRGQQVTLSCSPISGHRSVSWYQQTPGQGLQFLFEYFSETQRNKGNFPGRFSGRQFSNSRSEMNVSTLELGDSALYLCASSLGSPYNEQFFGPGTRLTVL.

The chain carries TRBV3-1 (or the pseudogene TRBV3-2) and TRBJ2-1; 11 nucleotides line up with TRBD2. Germline CDR1 is LGHDT and CDR2 is YNNKEL (reference sequence). V lost 4 bases to trimming and J lost 7 bases; unmatched junction nucleotides: 6. The CDR3 is made up of 15 amino acids. DNA of the CDR3: TGTGCCAGCAGCCGCTCTAGCGGGGGGAGGAATGAGCAGTTCTTC. It encodes CASSRSSGGRNEQFF.

The chain is built from TRBV5-1 and TRBJ1-6, with a weak D call TRBD1 (5 bases). Per germline, CDR1 SGHRS and CDR2 YFSETQ. There are 15 residues in the CDR3. Trimming took off 5 bases at V and 7 bases at J, with 16 bases between the two ends. The CDR3 region is CASRMGEGSNSPLHF. In DNA form, the CDR3 reads TGCGCCAGCAGAATGGGGGAGGGGTCGAATTCACCCCTCCACTTT.

This clone has a single count. As DNA, the CDR3 is TGTGCCAGTATTCCGGGACAGGGGTTTGGCTACACCTTC. It yields the protein CASIPGQGFGYTF. The rearrangement joins TRBV2 to TRBJ1-2; 10 bases are a match to TRBD1. The CDR3 extends over 13 amino acids. J lost 7 bases, V lost 9 bases, and 8 bases had no gene match. Germline V CDR1 and CDR2: SNHLY, FYNNEI.

The genes are TRBV6-4 and TRBJ2-7, with 11 bases that match TRBD1. In germline, CDR1 is MRHNA, CDR2 SNTAGT. This CDR3 is 16 amino acids long. The junction had 6 bases not matched to a gene; V was cut back by 2 bases and J by 3 bases. CDR3 bases: TGTGCCAGCAGTGACCCAGGACAGGGGGCCGTCTACGAGCAGTACTTC. As protein: CASSDPGQGAVYEQYF.

This chain links TRBV7-3 with TRBJ2-1, with 7 nucleotides matching TRBD2. Germline V CDR1 and CDR2: SGHTA, FQGTGA. V lost 2 bases to trimming and J lost 2 bases; unmatched junction nucleotides: 3. The CDR3 loop spans 15 amino acids. The CDR3 DNA reads TGTGCCAGCAGCTTAGACGGGGGGACCTACAATGAGCAGTTCTTC. Residues: CASSLDGGTYNEQFF.

The rearrangement uses TRBV4-1 and TRBJ1-2; D perhaps matches TRBD1 (6 bases). In germline, CDR1 is MGHRA, CDR2 YSYEKL. The CDR3 is 13 amino acids. V shed 1 base and J shed 7 bases, with 10 bases lying between them. Written as DNA, the CDR3 is TGCGCCAGCAGCCAAGTCGCAGGGGTTGGCTACACCTTC. Its translation is CASSQVAGVGYTF.

The rearrangement links TRBV4-2 to TRBJ2-1, with TRBD2 matching 10 bases. V dropped 4 bases and J dropped 7; count of bases not matched to a gene: 10. The V gene's germline CDR1 is LGHNA and CDR2 YNFKEQ. There are 16 residues in the CDR3. CDR3 region: CASSRTAGGPRNEQFF. The CDR3 nucleotides read TGTGCCAGCAGCCGCACAGCGGGGGGGCCGAGGAATGAGCAGTTCTTC.

V gene TRBV7-6 combines with J gene TRBJ2-1, with D possibly matching TRBD2 (6 bases). Trimming shortened V by 2 bases and J by 8 bases, and 13 bases separated the two germline ends. CDR1 SGHVS and CDR2 FNYEAQ come from the germline V gene. The CDR3 sequence is 14 residues long. DNA of the CDR3: TGTGCCAGCAGCTTAAACCCGGGGGTCTATGAGCAGTTCTTC. It yields the protein CASSLNPGVYEQFF.

The chain combines TRBV4-2 with TRBJ1-2; D might be TRBD1 (5 bases). Trimming cost V 1 base and J 6 bases, with 18 bases left between them. The germline gives CDR1 LGHNA, CDR2 YNFKEQ. The CDR3 has 16 amino acids. The CDR3 here is CASSQGTPPLGDGYTF. In DNA, the CDR3 is TGTGCCAGCAGCCAAGGGACTCCACCTCTGGGGGATGGCTACACCTTC.

The chain is built from TRBV6-2 or TRBV6-3 and TRBJ1-5; D not resolved. There are 19 residues in the CDR3. Per the germline V gene, CDR1 is MNHEY and CDR2 is SVGEGT. V was trimmed by 2 bases and J by 0 bases, leaving 20 bases between them. CDR3: CASSYGRRTSFDSNQPQHF. CDR3 DNA: TGTGCCAGCAGTTACGGGAGAAGGACTAGCTTCGATAGCAATCAGCCCCAGCATTTT.

The gene calls are TRBV19 and TRBJ1-1, with 8 bases matching TRBD1. Germline CDR1 and CDR2: LNHDA and SQIVND (reference sequence). The CDR3 runs to 14 residues. With V trimmed by 5 bases and J by 6 bases, 8 bases remained unmatched. As DNA, the CDR3 is TGTGCCAGTAGTGTTCGGGACAGGTCTTCTGAAGCTTTCTTT. Amino acid sequence: CASSVRDRSSEAFF.

The chain couples TRBV2 to TRBJ2-3; D may be TRBD1 (6 bases). Between the trimmed V and J ends, which lost 3 bases and 2 bases, there was a span of 9 bases. The CDR3 spans 14 residues. Germline lookup yields CDR1 SNHLY and CDR2 FYNNEI. DNA for the CDR3: TGTGCCAGCAGTGACACAGGGTACACAGATACGCAGTATTTT. Translating gives CASSDTGYTDTQYF.

Regarding this clone: The sample holds other DNA sequences that translate to the same CDR3. The V call is TRBV18, the J call TRBJ1-4; no definite D call. V was clipped by 3 bases and J by 3 bases, with 5 bases between them. CDR3 length equals 13 residues. The germline gives CDR1 KGHSH, CDR2 LQKENI. The CDR3 DNA reads TGTGCCAGCTCACCTGGGCCTAATGAAAAACTGTTTTTT. This translates into CASSPGPNEKLFF.

The gene calls are TRBV7-2 and TRBJ1-5; 9 bases are a match to TRBD1. The CDR3 is 15 residues long. Germline V lookup: CDR1 SGHTA, CDR2 FQGNSA. Unmatched junction bases numbered 2, after V lost 5 bases and J lost 0 bases. The CDR3 protein is CASSGTGNSNQPQHF. In DNA, the CDR3 is TGTGCCAGCAGCGGGACAGGGAATAGCAATCAGCCCCAGCATTTT.

The chain links TRBV7-9 to TRBJ1-1; no clear D. The CDR3 extends over 13 amino acids. Germline CDR1 is SEHNR and CDR2 is FQNEAQ (reference sequence). V was pared by 5 bases and J by 0 bases, with 7 bases between. CDR3 loop: CASSPIMNTEAFF. CDR3 in DNA: TGTGCCAGCAGCCCGATAATGAACACTGAAGCTTTCTTT.

The chain carries TRBV7-9 and TRBJ1-4, with TRBD1 as a possible D gene (6 bases). The germline V gene has CDR1 SEHNR and CDR2 FQNEAQ (reference sequence). The CDR3 runs 16 residues. Trimming removed 11 bases at V and 0 bases at J, with 19 bases between. The CDR3 reads CAWGGARGSTNEKLFF. Written as DNA, the CDR3 is TGTGCCTGGGGGGGGGCACGGGGATCAACTAATGAAAAACTGTTTTTT. Drawing the rest from reference TRBV7-9 and TRBJ1-4, the complete variable domain is DTGVSQNPRHKITKRGQNVTFRCDPISEHNRLYWYRQTLGQGPEFLTYFQNEAQLEKSRLLSDRFSAERPKGSFSTLEIQRTEQGDSAMYLCAWGGARGSTNEKLFFGSGTQLSVL.

V usage is TRBV6-5 and J usage is TRBJ1-1, with a possible D match to TRBD1 (5 bases). The CDR3 is 13 residues long. Germline lookup yields CDR1 MNHEY and CDR2 SVGAGI. The V end lost 6 bases, the J end lost 4 bases, and 12 bases lay between the germline ends. The CDR3 DNA sequence: TGTGCCAGCAGGCCGTCGGGGGTCACTGAAGCTTTCTTT. It encodes CASRPSGVTEAFF.

Only one count was recorded for this clone. The CDR3 loop is CASSPGAGDQPQHF. The CDR3 coding sequence is TGTGCCAGCAGTCCAGGGGCAGGCGATCAGCCCCAGCATTTT. The chain links TRBV28 to TRBJ1-5; TRBD1 might be the D (6 bases). Per germline, CDR1 MDHEN and CDR2 SYDVKM. This CDR3 region has 14 residues. Deletions cut 5 bases from V and 5 bases from J, with 13 bases between.

This clone was observed a single time. The chain employs TRBV19 and TRBJ1-6; D gene uncertain. The CDR3 contains 14 residues. Trimming cost V 5 bases and J 7 bases, with 12 bases left between them. Germline CDR1 is LNHDA and CDR2 is SQIVND (reference sequence). CDR3 amino acids: CASSGRGENSPLHF. In DNA form, the CDR3 reads TGTGCCAGTAGTGGGAGAGGCGAGAATTCACCCCTCCACTTT. Full variable domain (outside the CDR3, taken from reference TRBV19 and TRBJ1-6): DGGITQSPKYLFRKEGQNVTLSCEQNLNHDAMYWYRQDPGQGLRLIYYSQIVNDFQKGDIAEGYSVSREKKESFPLTVTSAQKNPTAFYLCASSGRGENSPLHFGNGTRLTVT.

This sequence joins TRBV7-8 and TRBJ1-2; D uncertain. Trimming removed 1 base at V and 8 bases at J, with 8 bases between. Per germline, CDR1 SGHVS and CDR2 FQNEAQ. This CDR3 has 12 amino acids. CDR3 nucleotides: TGTGCCAGCAGCTTAGGTCCGGGCGGCTACACCTTC. Its translation: CASSLGPGGYTF.

The chain couples TRBV30 to TRBJ1-2; D uncertain. V lost 0 bases, J lost 4 bases, and 9 bases lay in between. The CDR3 has 13 amino acids. Germline CDR1 is GTSNPN and CDR2 is SVGIG (reference sequence). CDR3 DNA sequence: TGTGCCTGGAGTGTGGGGTTCTTCTATGGCTACACCTTC. Translation gives CAWSVGFFYGYTF.

The chain couples TRBV5-1 to TRBJ2-3, with D possibly TRBD2 on 7 matching bases. V was clipped by 4 bases and J by 1 base, with 10 bases between them. This CDR3 is built from 14 residues. The germline V gene has CDR1 SGHRS and CDR2 YFSETQ. The DNA of the CDR3 is TGCGCCAGCAGCCGGGGGGCCGGCACAGATACGCAGTATTTT. It is translated as CASSRGAGTDTQYF.

The chain links TRBV3-1 (or the pseudogene TRBV3-2) to TRBJ2-5; TRBD2 might be the D (6 bases). Germline loops: CDR1 LGHDT, CDR2 YNNKEL (reference sequence). The CDR3 contains 17 residues. V lost 1 base, J lost 2 bases, and 17 bases lay in between. CDR3 region: CASSQARWRGRQETQYF. As DNA, the CDR3 is TGTGCCAGCAGCCAAGCCCGCTGGAGGGGACGGCAAGAGACCCAGTACTTC.